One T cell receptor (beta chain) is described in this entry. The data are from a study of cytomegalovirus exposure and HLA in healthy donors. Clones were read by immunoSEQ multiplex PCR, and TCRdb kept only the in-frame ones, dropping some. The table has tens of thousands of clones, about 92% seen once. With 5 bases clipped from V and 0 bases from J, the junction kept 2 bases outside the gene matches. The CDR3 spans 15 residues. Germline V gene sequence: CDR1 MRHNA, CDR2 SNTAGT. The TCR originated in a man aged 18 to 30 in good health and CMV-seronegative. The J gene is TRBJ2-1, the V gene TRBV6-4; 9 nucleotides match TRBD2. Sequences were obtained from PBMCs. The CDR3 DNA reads TGTGCCAGCAGTAGCGGGAGGAGCTCCTACAATGAGCAGTTCTTC. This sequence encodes CASSSGRSSYNEQFF.